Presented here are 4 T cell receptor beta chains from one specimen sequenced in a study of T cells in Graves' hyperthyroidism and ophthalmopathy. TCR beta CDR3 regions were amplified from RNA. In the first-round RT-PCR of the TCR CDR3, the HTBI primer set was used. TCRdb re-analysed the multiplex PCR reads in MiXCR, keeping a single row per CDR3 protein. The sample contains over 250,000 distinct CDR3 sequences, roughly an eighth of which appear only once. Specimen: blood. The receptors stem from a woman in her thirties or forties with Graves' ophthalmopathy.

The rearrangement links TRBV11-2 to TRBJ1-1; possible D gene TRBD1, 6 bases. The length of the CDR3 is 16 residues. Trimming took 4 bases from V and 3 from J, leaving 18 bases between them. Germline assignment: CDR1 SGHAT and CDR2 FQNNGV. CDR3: CASSWGRGNLDTEAFF. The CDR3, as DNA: TGTGCCAGCAGCTGGGGGCGCGGGAATCTGGACACTGAAGCTTTCTTT.

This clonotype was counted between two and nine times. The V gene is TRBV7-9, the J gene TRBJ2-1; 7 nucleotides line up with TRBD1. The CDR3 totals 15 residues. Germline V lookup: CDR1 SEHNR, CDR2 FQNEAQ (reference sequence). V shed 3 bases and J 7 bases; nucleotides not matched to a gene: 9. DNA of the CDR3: TGTGCCAGCAGCTTTCAGAGGGGGCTAGATAATGAGCAGTTCTTC. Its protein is CASSFQRGLDNEQFF.

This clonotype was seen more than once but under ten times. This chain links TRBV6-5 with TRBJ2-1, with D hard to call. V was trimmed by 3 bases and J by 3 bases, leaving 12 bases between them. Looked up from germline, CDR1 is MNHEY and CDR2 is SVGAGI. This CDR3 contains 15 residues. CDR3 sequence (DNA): TGTGCCAGCAGTTATGCCGGAGCCGGCTACAATGAGCAGTTCTTC. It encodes CASSYAGAGYNEQFF.

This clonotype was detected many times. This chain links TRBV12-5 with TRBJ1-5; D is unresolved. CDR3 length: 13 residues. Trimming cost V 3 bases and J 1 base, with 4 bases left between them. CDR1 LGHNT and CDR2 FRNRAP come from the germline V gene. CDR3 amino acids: CASGFNSNQPQHF. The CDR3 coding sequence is TGTGCTAGTGGTTTTAACAGCAATCAGCCCCAGCATTTT.